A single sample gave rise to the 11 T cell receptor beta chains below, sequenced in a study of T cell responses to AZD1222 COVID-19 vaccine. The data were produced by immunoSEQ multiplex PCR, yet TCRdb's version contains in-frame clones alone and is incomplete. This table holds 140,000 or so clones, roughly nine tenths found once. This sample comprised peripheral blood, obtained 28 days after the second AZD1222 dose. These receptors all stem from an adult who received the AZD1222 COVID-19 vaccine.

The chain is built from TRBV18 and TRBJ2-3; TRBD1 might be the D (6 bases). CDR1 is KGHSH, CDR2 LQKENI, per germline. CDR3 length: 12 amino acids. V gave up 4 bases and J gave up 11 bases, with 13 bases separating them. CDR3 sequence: CASSHREREQYF. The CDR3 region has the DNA TGTGCCAGCTCACACAGGGAACGTGAGCAGTATTTT.

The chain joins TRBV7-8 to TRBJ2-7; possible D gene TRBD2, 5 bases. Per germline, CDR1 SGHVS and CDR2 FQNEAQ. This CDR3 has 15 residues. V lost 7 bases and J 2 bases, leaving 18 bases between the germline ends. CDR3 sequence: CASKRAEAHPYEQYF. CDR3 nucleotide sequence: TGTGCCAGCAAGAGGGCCGAGGCCCACCCCTACGAGCAGTACTTC.

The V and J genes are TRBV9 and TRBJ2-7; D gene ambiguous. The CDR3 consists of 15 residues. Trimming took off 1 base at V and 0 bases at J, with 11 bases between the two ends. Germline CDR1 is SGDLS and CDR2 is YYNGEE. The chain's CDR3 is CASSVSGFSSYEQYF. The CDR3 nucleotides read TGTGCCAGCAGCGTATCTGGGTTCAGCTCCTACGAGCAGTACTTC.

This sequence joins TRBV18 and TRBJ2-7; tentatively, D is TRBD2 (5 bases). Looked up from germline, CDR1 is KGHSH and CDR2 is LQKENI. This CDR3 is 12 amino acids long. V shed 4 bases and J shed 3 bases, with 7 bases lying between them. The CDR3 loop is CASSQEDYEQYF. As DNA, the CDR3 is TGTGCCAGCTCACAGGAGGACTACGAGCAGTACTTC.

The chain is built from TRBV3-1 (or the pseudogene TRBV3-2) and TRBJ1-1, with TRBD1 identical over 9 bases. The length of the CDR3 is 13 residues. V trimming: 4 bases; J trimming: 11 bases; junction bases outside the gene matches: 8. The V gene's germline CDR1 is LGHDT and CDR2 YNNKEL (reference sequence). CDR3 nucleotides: TGTGCCAGCAGCCTAACAGGGGGCGCATCGGCTTTCTTT. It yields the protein CASSLTGGASAFF.

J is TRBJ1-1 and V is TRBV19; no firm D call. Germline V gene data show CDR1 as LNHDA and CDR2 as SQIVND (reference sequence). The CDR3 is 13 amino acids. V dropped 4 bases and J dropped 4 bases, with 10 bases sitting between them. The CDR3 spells CASSRISGTEAFF. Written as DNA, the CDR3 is TGTGCCAGTAGTAGGATCTCGGGCACTGAAGCTTTCTTT.

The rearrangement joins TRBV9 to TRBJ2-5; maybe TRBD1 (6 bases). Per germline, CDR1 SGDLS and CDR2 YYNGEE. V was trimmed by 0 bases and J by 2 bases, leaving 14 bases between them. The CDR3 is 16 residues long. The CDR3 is CASSVGAMDRQETQYF. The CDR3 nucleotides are TGTGCCAGCAGCGTAGGGGCTATGGACAGACAAGAGACCCAGTACTTC.

The CDR3 DNA is TGCAGGTATGGGGGGAACACTGAAGCTTTCTTT. Translating gives CRYGGNTEAFF. The rearrangement joins TRBV20-1 to TRBJ1-1; TRBD1 is a possible D gene (5 bases). Germline loops: CDR1 DFQATT, CDR2 SNEGSKA (reference sequence). The CDR3 extends over 11 amino acids.

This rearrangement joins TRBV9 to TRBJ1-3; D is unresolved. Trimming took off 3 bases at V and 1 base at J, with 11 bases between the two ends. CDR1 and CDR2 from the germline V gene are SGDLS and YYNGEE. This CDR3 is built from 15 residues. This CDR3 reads CASSAGVSSGNTIYF. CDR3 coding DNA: TGTGCCAGCAGCGCTGGGGTTTCTTCTGGAAACACCATATATTTT.

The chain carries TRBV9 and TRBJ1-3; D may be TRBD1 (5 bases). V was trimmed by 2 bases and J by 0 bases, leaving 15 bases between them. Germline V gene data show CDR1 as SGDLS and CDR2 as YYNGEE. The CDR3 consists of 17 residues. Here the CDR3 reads CASSVTGHSLSGNTIYF. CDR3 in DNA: TGTGCCAGCAGCGTCACGGGGCACAGCCTCTCTGGAAACACCATATATTTT.

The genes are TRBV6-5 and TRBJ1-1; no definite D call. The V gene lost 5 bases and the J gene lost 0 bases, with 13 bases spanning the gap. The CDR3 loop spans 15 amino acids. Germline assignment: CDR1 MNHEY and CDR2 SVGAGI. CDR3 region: CASSLSTLVNTEAFF. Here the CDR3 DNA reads TGTGCCAGCAGTCTGTCGACACTCGTGAACACTGAAGCTTTCTTT.